Sequencing of this T cell receptor beta chain was carried out in a study of naive and memory T cell subsets. Findings of the study overall: Possibly reflecting memory cells re-expressing CD45RA, a few larger clonotypes occurred in naive repertoires, especially CD8.

The beta constant-region primer was an equimolar mix of two oligonucleotides covering TRBC1 and TRBC2. Ligated cDNA was amplified by four rounds of PCR with nested alpha and beta constant-region primers and SP2. Each CDR3 protein is one row after TCRdb ran MiXCR on the UMI-ligation and nested PCR reads. The sample includes 120,000 to 150,000 distinct CDR3 sequences, roughly a fifth seen only once; the top ten take about 0.57%. Germline V gene lookup returns CDR1 MNHEY and CDR2 SMNVEV (reference sequence). V was cut by 5 bases and J by 3 bases, with 16 bases left in between. The CDR3 is 15 residues long. A remark on this clonotype: Antigen specificity is unknown.

This clonotype originated in a human donor in good health. The sequencing input was naive CD8+ T cells from blood. V gene TRBV27 combines with J gene TRBJ1-1; the D is unclear. CDR3 region: CASSTRGPEDTEAFF. The CDR3 nucleotides read TGTGCCAGCAGTACCCGAGGGCCGGAGGACACTGAAGCTTTCTTT.